The 30 T cell receptor beta chains presented below share a single source sample, sequenced in a study of blood T cell repertoires in COVID-19. Using immunoSEQ multiplex PCR, the repertoire was profiled, and TCRdb retains in-frame clones only, with some absent. The repertoire holds roughly 240,000 clones, with around four fifths as singletons. Sample: peripheral blood. The receptors were sampled from a woman of 80 years or more with acute or convalescent COVID-19.

The V call is TRBV5-5, the J call TRBJ1-1; TRBD1 aligns across 7 bases. Trimming at V came to 0 bases and at J to 4 bases, leaving 3 bases not matched to a gene. Germline V gene data show CDR1 as SGHKS and CDR2 as YYEKEE (reference sequence). This CDR3 has 14 amino acids. Here the CDR3 reads CASSLGTGSTEAFF. As DNA, the CDR3 is TGTGCCAGCAGCTTGGGGACAGGTTCCACTGAAGCTTTCTTT.

Only a few counts were recorded for this clone. CDR3 DNA sequence: TGTGCCAGCTCACCAGGTTGGCAGGGAGGGACGGTTGGCTACACCTTC. It codes for CASSPGWQGGTVGYTF. The chain links TRBV18 to TRBJ1-2, with D possibly matching TRBD1 (5 bases). V dropped 2 bases and J dropped 7 bases, with 20 bases sitting between them. The germline V gene encodes CDR1 KGHSH and CDR2 LQKENI. CDR3 length equals 16 residues.

V and J are TRBV30 and TRBJ2-1, with D perhaps TRBD1 (6 bases). Trimming pared 5 bases from V and 9 bases from J, leaving 17 bases between. The length of the CDR3 is 13 residues. Germline assignment: CDR1 GTSNPN and CDR2 SVGIG (reference sequence). DNA of the CDR3: TGTGCCTGGGCTACAGGGAGTGGGGGTGAGCAGTTCTTC. Translating gives CAWATGSGGEQFF.

The chain joins TRBV24-1 to TRBJ2-3, with 10 bases that match TRBD2. Looked up from germline, CDR1 is KGHDR and CDR2 is SFDVKD. V shed 3 bases, J shed 6 bases, and the junction held 5 bases outside the gene matches. The CDR3 consists of 15 residues. The CDR3, as DNA: TGTGCCACCAGTGATCCCGGGACTAGCGTGGATACGCAGTATTTT. Translating it yields CATSDPGTSVDTQYF.

The table lists this clone with a few counts. The chain is built from TRBV4-2 and TRBJ2-3; no clear D gene. This CDR3 has 12 amino acids. With 4 bases removed from V and 6 bases from J, the gap between germline ends came to 8 bases. In germline, CDR1 is LGHNA, CDR2 YNFKEQ. CDR3: CASSRDMDTQYF. In DNA, the CDR3 is TGTGCCAGCAGCCGAGACATGGATACGCAGTATTTT.

The V gene is TRBV28, the J gene TRBJ1-3; no definite D call. Trimming pared 6 bases from V and 0 bases from J, leaving 9 bases between. This CDR3 region has 14 residues. The germline CDR1 and CDR2 sequences are MDHEN and SYDVKM. CDR3 residues: CASSTQYSGNTIYF. The CDR3 DNA reads as TGTGCCAGCAGCACACAGTACTCTGGAAACACCATATATTTT.

This clone has more than one count but fewer than ten. The gene calls are TRBV15 and TRBJ1-4; unclear D gene. The ends were cut back, 0 bases at V and 3 bases at J, with 5 bases in the middle. The CDR3 has 14 amino acids. Germline values: CDR1 LNHNV, CDR2 YYDKDF (reference sequence). The CDR3 sequence: CATSRDVANEKLFF. The DNA of the CDR3 is TGTGCCACCAGCAGAGATGTAGCTAATGAAAAACTGTTTTTT.

The gene calls are TRBV3-1 (or the pseudogene TRBV3-2) and TRBJ2-7; 9 bases map to TRBD1. The CDR3 is 19 amino acids. Trimming removed 2 bases from V and 1 base from J; junction bases left unmatched: 15. Germline V CDR1 and CDR2: LGHDT, YNNKEL (reference sequence). The CDR3: CASSQSSFTGTGKSYEQYF. The CDR3 DNA is TGTGCCAGCAGCCAAAGCAGTTTTACCGGGACAGGGAAATCCTACGAGCAGTACTTC.

This sequence joins TRBV6-5 and TRBJ2-1; D is uncertain. V gave up 6 bases and J gave up 4 bases, with 10 bases separating them. The CDR3 totals 13 residues. Germline CDR1 reads MNHEY; CDR2 reads SVGAGI. The CDR3 is CASRETAYNEQFF. CDR3 coding DNA: TGTGCCAGCAGGGAGACCGCGTACAATGAGCAGTTCTTC.

The chain has TRBV7-9 and TRBJ2-7; weak D call: TRBD2 (6 bases). Trimming left V 5 bases short and J 0 bases short, with 11 bases between. Germline V gene lookup returns CDR1 SEHNR and CDR2 FQNEAQ (reference sequence). There are 14 residues in the CDR3. In nucleotides, the CDR3 is TGTGCCAGCAGCGGGACTCACATCTCCTACGAGCAGTACTTC. Translating gives CASSGTHISYEQYF.

The CDR3 here is CASSLGTGALYEQYF. The CDR3 DNA reads TGCGCCAGCAGCTTGGGGACAGGGGCCCTTTACGAGCAGTACTTC. This chain joins TRBV5-1 and TRBJ2-7; 9 nucleotides line up with TRBD1. CDR1 SGHRS and CDR2 YFSETQ come from the germline V gene. The junction had 5 bases not matched to a gene; V was cut back by 0 bases and J by 4 bases. The CDR3 is 15 residues long.

V gene TRBV18 combines with J gene TRBJ2-1, with D perhaps matching TRBD2 (7 bases). The CDR3 length is 16 residues. Trimming left V 1 base short and J 5 bases short, with 15 bases between. In germline, CDR1 is KGHSH, CDR2 LQKENI. For the CDR3, the DNA is TGTGCCAGCTCACCACTTGGGTCGGGGGGCCACAATGAGCAGTTCTTC. It specifies CASSPLGSGGHNEQFF.

The genes are TRBV6-5 and TRBJ2-7, with 8 nucleotides matching TRBD1. This CDR3 has 15 residues. Trimming cost V 0 bases and J 5 bases; bases outside gene matches: 6. Germline V gene data show CDR1 as MNHEY and CDR2 as SVGAGI. This chain's CDR3 is CASSYSNRGRHEQYF. The CDR3 DNA reads TGTGCCAGCAGTTACTCGAACAGGGGGAGACACGAGCAGTACTTC.

V usage is TRBV27 and J usage is TRBJ1-4, with 11 positions matching TRBD1. The germline V gene has CDR1 MNHEY and CDR2 SMNVEV (reference sequence). Unmatched junction bases numbered 4, after V lost 10 bases and J lost 0 bases. The CDR3 consists of 15 residues. The DNA for the CDR3 is TGTGCCAACCGGGACAGGGGGGCAACTAATGAAAAACTGTTTTTT. Its protein is CANRDRGATNEKLFF.

V gene TRBV19 combines with J gene TRBJ2-7; a possible D gene is TRBD1 (5 bases). Trimming stripped 1 base from V and 12 bases from J, with 10 bases between. Germline CDR1 reads LNHDA; CDR2 reads SQIVND (reference sequence). The CDR3 has 11 residues. CDR3 amino acids: CASSIGQKVYF. The CDR3 nucleotides read TGTGCCAGTAGTATAGGACAGAAAGTGTACTTC. The full variable domain, rest sourced from reference TRBV19 and TRBJ2-7, is DGGITQSPKYLFRKEGQNVTLSCEQNLNHDAMYWYRQDPGQGLRLIYYSQIVNDFQKGDIAEGYSVSREKKESFPLTVTSAQKNPTAFYLCASSIGQKVYFGPGTRLTVT.

In this sample, this clone turned up once. The rearrangement links TRBV11-3 to TRBJ1-2; D possibly corresponds to TRBD1 (6 bases). Germline V gene data show CDR1 as SGHNT and CDR2 as YENEEA. V lost 2 bases, J lost 7 bases, and 20 bases lay in between. The length of the CDR3 is 16 residues. In DNA form, the CDR3 reads TGTGCCAGCAGCTTAAAGTATCTCAGGGGAAAATCTGGCTACACCTTC. Protein product: CASSLKYLRGKSGYTF.

The V and J genes are TRBV27 and TRBJ1-5, with unresolved D. V was cut by 7 bases and J by 2 bases, with 27 bases left in between. This CDR3 spans 19 amino acids. Germline loops: CDR1 MNHEY, CDR2 SMNVEV (reference sequence). The CDR3 DNA reads TGTGCCAGCACCGTCCCGAAAACAGCTTCGCCCTTGGGCAATCAGCCCCAGCATTTT. Translated, it gives CASTVPKTASPLGNQPQHF.

This chain uses TRBV6-5 with TRBJ2-3; TRBD2 matches at 7 bases. CDR3 length: 13 amino acids. V lost 10 bases, J lost 6 bases, and 10 bases stayed unmatched. Per the germline V gene, CDR1 is MNHEY and CDR2 is SVGAGI. The CDR3 protein is CATNWGGVDTQYF. CDR3 nucleotide sequence: TGTGCCACGAACTGGGGGGGGGTGGATACGCAGTATTTT.

The chain is built from TRBV29-1 and TRBJ2-5; 7 bases line up with TRBD1. V was pared by 6 bases and J by 0 bases, with 1 base of the junction left unmatched. Germline-derived CDR1 and CDR2 are SQVTM and ANQGSEA. This CDR3 spans 12 amino acids. CDR3 in amino acids: CSVDRDQETQYF. CDR3 nucleotides: TGCAGCGTCGACAGGGACCAAGAGACCCAGTACTTC.

This clone has just a few counts. This chain links TRBV6-6 with TRBJ1-1, with a possible D match to TRBD1 (5 bases). V shed 3 bases and J shed 4 bases, with 12 bases lying between them. Germline CDR1 reads MNHNY; CDR2 reads SVGAGI (reference sequence). The CDR3 loop spans 14 amino acids. The DNA for the CDR3 is TGTGCCAGCAGTTATTCGGGGGGAGGCACTGAAGCTTTCTTT. Translation: CASSYSGGGTEAFF.

This clone has just a few counts. V gene TRBV4-2 combines with J gene TRBJ2-7; perhaps TRBD2 as D (6 bases). V lost 3 bases, J lost 0 bases, and 12 bases lay in between. Germline V CDR1 and CDR2: LGHNA, YNFKEQ. CDR3 length: 15 residues. The CDR3 DNA reads as TGTGCCAGCAGCCAGGACTACCTGAGCTCCTACGAGCAGTACTTC. It specifies CASSQDYLSSYEQYF.

This clone was detected many times. In the same sample, other DNA sequences code for this CDR3. V is TRBV28 and J is TRBJ2-2; 7 nucleotides line up with TRBD1. This CDR3 contains 15 residues. Trimming removed 5 bases from V and 6 bases from J; junction bases left unmatched: 9. Germline CDR1 reads MDHEN; CDR2 reads SYDVKM. This CDR3 reads CASSGAQQGSGELFF. The CDR3 DNA reads as TGTGCCAGCAGTGGGGCTCAACAGGGGTCCGGGGAGCTGTTTTTT.

The chain uses TRBV12-5 and TRBJ1-5, with D possibly being TRBD1 (6 bases). This CDR3 has 12 amino acids. CDR1 is LGHNT, CDR2 FRNRAP, per germline. Trimming took off 5 bases at V and 6 bases at J, with 8 bases between the two ends. CDR3 sequence (DNA): TGTGCTAGTGGTCAGGGGTCTCAGCCCCAGCATTTT. It codes for CASGQGSQPQHF.

The chain carries TRBV7-3 and TRBJ1-2; weak D call: TRBD1 (6 bases). Trimming left V 5 bases short and J 2 bases short, with 18 bases between. This CDR3 spans 16 amino acids. Germline lookup yields CDR1 SGHTA and CDR2 FQGTGA. The CDR3 loop reads CASSPGGGRLNYGYTF. For the CDR3, the DNA is TGTGCCAGCAGCCCCGGGGGGGGGCGCTTAAACTATGGCTACACCTTC.

This clone was observed a single time. The V call is TRBV19, the J call TRBJ2-2; 10 bases agree with TRBD2. With 3 bases clipped from V and 4 bases from J, the junction kept 2 bases outside the gene matches. Germline CDR1 is LNHDA and CDR2 is SQIVND (reference sequence). The CDR3 sequence is 15 residues long. The CDR3 DNA reads as TGTGCCAGTAGTATGACTAGCGGGCGCACCGGGGAGCTGTTTTTT. The encoded protein is CASSMTSGRTGELFF.

This clone was recorded only once. This chain uses TRBV2 with TRBJ2-7; 8 bases map to TRBD2. The CDR3 sequence is 13 residues long. Per the germline V gene, CDR1 is SNHLY and CDR2 is FYNNEI. CDR3 sequence reads: CASGTAGAREQYF. CDR3 coding DNA: TGTGCGAGCGGTACAGCGGGAGCCCGGGAGCAGTACTTC.

The chain links TRBV11-3 to TRBJ2-1, with 11 bases that match TRBD2. The CDR3 length is 15 residues. The ends lost 5 bases at V and 7 bases at J; junction bases unmatched: 7. Per the germline V gene, CDR1 is SGHNT and CDR2 is YENEEA. The CDR3: CASSATSGRENEQFF. DNA for the CDR3: TGTGCCAGCAGCGCTACTAGCGGGAGAGAAAATGAGCAGTTCTTC.

The chain employs TRBV14 and TRBJ1-4; D is ambiguous. The CDR3 loop spans 16 amino acids. V was trimmed by 4 bases and J by 0 bases, leaving 12 bases between them. CDR1 is SGHDN and CDR2 is FVKESK in the germline V gene. The CDR3 loop is CASSLTPFATNEKLFF. CDR3 coding DNA: TGTGCCAGCAGCCTTACACCTTTCGCAACTAATGAAAAACTGTTTTTT.

This clone appeared a single time. The V gene is TRBV19, the J gene TRBJ2-5; TRBD2 aligns across 9 bases. Germline assignment: CDR1 LNHDA and CDR2 SQIVND (reference sequence). The CDR3 runs to 15 residues. With 1 base clipped from V and 5 bases from J, the junction kept 5 bases outside the gene matches. The CDR3 nucleotides read TGTGCCAGTAGTATAGGCGGGACTAGCTTTGAGACCCAGTACTTC. This gives the protein CASSIGGTSFETQYF.

The chain is built from TRBV5-5 and TRBJ2-7; tentative D call: TRBD2 (5 bases). The CDR3 spans 14 residues. V was trimmed by 1 base and J by 3 bases, leaving 11 bases between them. Germline loops: CDR1 SGHKS, CDR2 YYEKEE (reference sequence). CDR3 loop: CASSLRLANYEQYF. CDR3 DNA sequence: TGTGCCAGCAGCTTGCGGCTAGCAAACTACGAGCAGTACTTC.